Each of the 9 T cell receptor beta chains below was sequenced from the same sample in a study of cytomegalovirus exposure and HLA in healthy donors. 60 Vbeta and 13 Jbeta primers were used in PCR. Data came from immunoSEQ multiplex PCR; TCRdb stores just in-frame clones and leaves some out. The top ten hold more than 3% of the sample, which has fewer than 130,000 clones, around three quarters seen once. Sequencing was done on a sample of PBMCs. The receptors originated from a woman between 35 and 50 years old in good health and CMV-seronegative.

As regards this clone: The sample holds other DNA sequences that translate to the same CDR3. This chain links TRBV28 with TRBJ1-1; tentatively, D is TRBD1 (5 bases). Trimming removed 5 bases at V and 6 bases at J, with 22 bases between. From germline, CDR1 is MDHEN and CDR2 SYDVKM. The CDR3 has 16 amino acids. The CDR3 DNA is TGTGCCAGCAGTGAGCTGACGGGTCGGGGGAGCGCTGAAGCTTTCTTT. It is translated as CASSELTGRGSAEAFF.

CDR3: CASSQDAPYNEQFF. Here the CDR3 DNA reads TGCGCCAGCAGCCAAGATGCGCCCTACAATGAGCAGTTCTTC. The chain joins TRBV4-3 to TRBJ2-1; D unresolved. Germline V gene lookup returns CDR1 LGHNA and CDR2 YSLEER. V lost 0 bases, J lost 2 bases, and 5 bases lay in between. This CDR3 region has 14 residues.

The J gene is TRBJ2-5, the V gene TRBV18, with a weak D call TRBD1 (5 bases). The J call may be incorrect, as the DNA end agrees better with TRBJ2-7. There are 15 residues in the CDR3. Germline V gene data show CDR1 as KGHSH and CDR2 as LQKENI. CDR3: CASSPGQGGSYEQYF. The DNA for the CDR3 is TGTGCCAGCTCACCAGGGCAGGGTGGCTCCTACGAGCAGTACTTC.

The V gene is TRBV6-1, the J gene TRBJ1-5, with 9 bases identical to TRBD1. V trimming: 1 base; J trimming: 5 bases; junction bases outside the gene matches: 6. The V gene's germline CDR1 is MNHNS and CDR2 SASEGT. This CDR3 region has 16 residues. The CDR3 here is CASSEGGTGWHQPQHF. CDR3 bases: TGTGCCAGCAGTGAAGGGGGGACAGGGTGGCATCAGCCCCAGCATTTT.

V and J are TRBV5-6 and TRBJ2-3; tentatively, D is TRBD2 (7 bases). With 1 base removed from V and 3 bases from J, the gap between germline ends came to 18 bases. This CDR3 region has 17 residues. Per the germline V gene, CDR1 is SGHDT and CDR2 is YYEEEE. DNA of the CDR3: TGTGCCAGCAGCTTGAGGGGCAGTGAGGGGGGGACAGATACGCAGTATTTT. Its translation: CASSLRGSEGGTDTQYF.

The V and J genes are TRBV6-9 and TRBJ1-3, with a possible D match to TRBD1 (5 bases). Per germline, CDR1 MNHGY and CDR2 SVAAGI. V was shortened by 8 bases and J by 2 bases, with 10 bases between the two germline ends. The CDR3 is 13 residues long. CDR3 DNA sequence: TGTGCCAGCCCACCAGGGCCTGGAAACACCATATATTTT. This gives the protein CASPPGPGNTIYF.

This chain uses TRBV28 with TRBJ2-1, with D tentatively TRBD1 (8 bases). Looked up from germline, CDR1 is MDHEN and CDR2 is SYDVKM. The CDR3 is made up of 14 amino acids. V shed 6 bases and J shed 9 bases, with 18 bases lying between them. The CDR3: CASRDDRGGGEQFF. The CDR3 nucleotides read TGTGCCAGCAGGGACGACAGGGGCGGGGGTGAGCAGTTCTTC.

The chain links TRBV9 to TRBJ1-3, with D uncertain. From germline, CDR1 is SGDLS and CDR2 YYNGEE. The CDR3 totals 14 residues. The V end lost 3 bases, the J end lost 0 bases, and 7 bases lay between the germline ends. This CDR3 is CASSGQISGNTIYF. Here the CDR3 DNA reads TGTGCCAGCAGCGGGCAGATCTCTGGAAACACCATATATTTT.

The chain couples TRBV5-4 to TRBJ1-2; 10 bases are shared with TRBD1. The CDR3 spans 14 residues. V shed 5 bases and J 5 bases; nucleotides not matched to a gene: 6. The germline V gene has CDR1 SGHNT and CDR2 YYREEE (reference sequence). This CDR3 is CASRRQGAGYGYTF. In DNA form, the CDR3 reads TGTGCCAGCAGGAGACAGGGGGCCGGGTATGGCTACACCTTC.